This TCR beta chain was documented in a study of T cell responses to AZD1222 COVID-19 vaccine (dated by TCRdb to the early 2020s). Regarding the complete study: A total of about 250 trial participants underwent TCR sequencing, of whom 207 had received two doses of AZD1222 and some 25 had received two doses of the MenACWY control vaccine. Enrollment into the trials was organized by age into subgroups of 18-55, 56-69 and 70-plus years, and those subgroups contained roughly 140, 27 and 60 TCR-sequenced participants, respectively. What the study reported, not specific to this receptor: In the small 56-69-year group, the increase in depth fell short of significance, most likely because of low power. After two AZD1222 doses, spike-specific TCR breadth and depth were significantly higher than at day 0 and than in MenACWY recipients. The vaccine-associated CD4 TCRs covered the entire spike protein, and the dominant responses fell in regions 160-218 and 743-854. Conclusions about previously exposed vaccinees are limited, since just five or six AZD1222 recipients were seropositive for SARS-CoV-2 at baseline. Most participants were white British and females outnumbered males, and the authors suggested that clonal diversity may have been underestimated. Reportedly, close to half of the unique spike-specific TCRs recognized epitopes lying outside the regions that are mutated in the B.1.351 and B.1.1.7 variants. Because no samples from the day 14 peak response were available, repertoires could be characterized only after the peak T cell response.

The CDR3 regions of human TCRbeta chains were analyzed by immunosequencing. The original methods were these. Repertoire TCRs were matched against a reference library of SARS-CoV-2-specific TCRs generated with the MIRA antigen-specificity platform. Breadth was defined as the fraction of unique TCRs that were SARS-CoV-2-associated. Depth was defined as the fraction of total T cells that were SARS-CoV-2-associated. Using the MIRA data, each spike-specific TCR was mapped to the spike region that the TCR reacts to and placed in a CD4 or CD8 class. Log10-transformed breadth and depth values were compared by one-way ANOVA with Sidak's multiple comparisons tests. TCRdb took over this immuneACCESS table, retaining in-frame rearrangements with V and J assigned. Such tables are incomplete; in checked studies, under half of the missing clones stem from an unresolved V gene, and the remainder is unexplained. From that table come the V and J calls and clone size; the DNA was used to work out D and trimming. In this sample the table shows about 140,000 clones, 92% of which occur a single time. The top ten constitute approximately 4% of the sample.

Trimming removed 0 bases from V and 3 bases from J; the gene matches leave 7 bases unexplained. The CDR3, from cysteine to phenylalanine, totals 16 residues. Left in the record is the CDR3 DNA by itself, 48 bases read in frame from the first base. The germline V gene sets CDR1 to MNHEY and CDR2 to SVGAGI. Points on this clone: The clone's antigen remains unknown. Base qualities are missing; no much larger clone stands one base away.

The sample's time point label is to be understood as: about 28 days (+/-7) after the second vaccine dose. Because spike-specific TCR depth and breadth did not differ between the two schedules, AZD1222 recipients who got a second dose at roughly 4 weeks were pooled with those who got a second dose at roughly 12 weeks. Vaccinee samples came from UK trials COV001 and COV002, including a single-blind randomized controlled phase 2/3 trial of AZD1222 (ChAdOx1 nCoV-19) in healthy adults. Trial participant PBMC samples were collected at day 0 and day 28 after the second dose for TCRbeta chain sequencing. The sequence came from an adult who received the AZD1222 COVID-19 vaccine. This sample comprised peripheral blood, obtained 28 days after the second AZD1222 dose. The chain links TRBV6-5 with TRBJ2-7, with 8 bases in between that match TRBD1. The nucleotide sequence is TGTGCCAGCAGTTACTCGTGGGGGACAGGCGGCTACGAGCAGTACTTC. This gives the protein CASSYSWGTGGYEQYF.